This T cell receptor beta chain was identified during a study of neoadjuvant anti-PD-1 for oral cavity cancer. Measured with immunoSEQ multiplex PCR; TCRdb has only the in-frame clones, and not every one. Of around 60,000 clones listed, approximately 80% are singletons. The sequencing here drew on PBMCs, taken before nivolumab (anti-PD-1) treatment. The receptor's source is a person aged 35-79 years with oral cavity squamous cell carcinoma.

DNA of the CDR3: TGCGCCAGCAGCTTGCAGGGGAACGAGCAGTACTTC. Translating gives CASSLQGNEQYF. This chain links TRBV5-1 with TRBJ2-7, with D possibly TRBD1 on 6 matching bases. V lost 1 base and J lost 5, with 7 bases in between. CDR1 is SGHRS, CDR2 YFSETQ, per germline. This CDR3 region has 12 residues. Full variable domain (outside the CDR3, taken from reference TRBV5-1 and TRBJ2-7): KAGVTQTPRYLIKTRGQQVTLSCSPISGHRSVSWYQQTPGQGLQFLFEYFSETQRNKGNFPGRFSGRQFSNSRSEMNVSTLELGDSALYLCASSLQGNEQYFGPGTRLTVT.